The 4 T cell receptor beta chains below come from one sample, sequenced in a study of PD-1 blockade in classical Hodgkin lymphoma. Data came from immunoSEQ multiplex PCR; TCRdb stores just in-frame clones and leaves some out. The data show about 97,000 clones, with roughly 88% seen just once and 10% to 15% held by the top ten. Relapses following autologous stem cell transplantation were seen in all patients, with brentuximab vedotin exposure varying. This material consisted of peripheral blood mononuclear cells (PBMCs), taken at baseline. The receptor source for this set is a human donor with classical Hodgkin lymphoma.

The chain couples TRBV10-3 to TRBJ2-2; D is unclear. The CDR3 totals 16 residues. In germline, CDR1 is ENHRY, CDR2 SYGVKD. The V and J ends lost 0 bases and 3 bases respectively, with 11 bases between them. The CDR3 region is CAISESPGGYTGELFF. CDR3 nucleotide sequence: TGTGCCATCAGTGAGTCTCCTGGTGGCTACACCGGGGAGCTGTTTTTT.

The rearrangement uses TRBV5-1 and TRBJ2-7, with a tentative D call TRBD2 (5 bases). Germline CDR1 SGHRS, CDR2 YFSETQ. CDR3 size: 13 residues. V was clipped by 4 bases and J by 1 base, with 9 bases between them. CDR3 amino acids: CASSRSVSYEQYF. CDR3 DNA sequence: TGCGCCAGCAGCCGTAGCGTTTCCTACGAGCAGTACTTC.

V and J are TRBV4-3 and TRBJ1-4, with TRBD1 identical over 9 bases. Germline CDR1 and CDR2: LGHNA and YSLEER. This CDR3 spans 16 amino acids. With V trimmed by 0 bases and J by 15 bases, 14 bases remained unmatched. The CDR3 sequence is CASSQDQGQGRGMMFF. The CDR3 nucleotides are TGCGCCAGCAGCCAAGACCAGGGACAGGGCCGCGGAATGATGTTTTTT.

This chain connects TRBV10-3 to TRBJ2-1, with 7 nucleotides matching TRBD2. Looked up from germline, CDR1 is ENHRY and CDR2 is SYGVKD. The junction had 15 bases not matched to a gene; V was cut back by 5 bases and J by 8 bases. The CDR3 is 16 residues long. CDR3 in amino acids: CAISSSGVAGPYEQFF. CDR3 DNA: TGTGCCATCAGTTCCTCCGGGGTAGCGGGCCCCTATGAGCAGTTCTTC.